Listed below are T cell receptor beta chains from one sample, sequenced in a study of cytotoxic CD8 clonotypes in ibrutinib-treated CLL. Sequenced by immunoSEQ multiplex PCR; TCRdb stores in-frame clones only, minus some. The repertoire holds 150,000 or so clones, with approximately 80% as singletons. The sample in question was PBMCs, obtained after 24 months of ibrutinib treatment. These receptors came from a human donor with chronic lymphocytic leukemia. Each CDR3 is given with its conserved first and last residue. A D gene is named only where the DNA matches it firmly. Size tells how often a clone was seen (once, few, many) or the class of an expanded clone, and some rows leave it out.

v_gene	abundance	d_gene	j_gene	CDR3nt	CDR3aa
TRBV15	NA	TRBD1	TRBJ1-6	TGTGCCACCAGCACCCGACAGGGCGGTAATTCACCCCTCCACTTT	CATSTRQGGNSPLHF
TRBV19	NA	TRBD2	TRBJ2-3	TGTGCCAGTAGTCCATTAGCGGGAGGGGCAGATACGCAGTATTTT	CASSPLAGGADTQYF
TRBV20-1	few	NA	TRBJ1-5	TGCAGTGCCGGGACCAATCAGCCCCAGCATTTT	CSAGTNQPQHF
TRBV9	once	TRBD2	TRBJ2-3	TGTGCCAGCAGCTCCCATAGCGGGAGGGGGGCAGATACGCAGTATTTT	CASSSHSGRGADTQYF
TRBV28	many	TRBD1	TRBJ1-5	TGTGCCAGCAGGCCGGACAGGGGGCTTCGCAATCAGCCCCAGCATTTT	CASRPDRGLRNQPQHF
TRBV6-5	NA	NA	TRBJ1-3	TGTGCCAGCAGTTCGGGACCGTTCTCTGGAAACACCATATATTTT	CASSSGPFSGNTIYF
TRBV27	NA	TRBD2	TRBJ2-2	TGTGCCAGCAGTTTTTGGGGGAGGGGTGGGGAGCTGTTTTTT	CASSFWGRGGELFF
TRBV6-5	once	TRBD2	TRBJ2-7	TGTGCCAGCAGTTACGGGACTAGCGGGAGGGCGTACGAGCAGTACTTC	CASSYGTSGRAYEQYF
TRBV27	few	NA	TRBJ1-1	TGTGCCAGCAGTTTATGGGTGAGCACTGAAGCTTTCTTT	CASSLWVSTEAFF
TRBV28	NA	TRBD2	TRBJ2-2	TGTGCCAGCAGTTTAGGGTCCCGGGGGGCGAACACCGGGGAGCTGTTTTTT	CASSLGSRGANTGELFF
TRBV7-9	NA	TRBD1	TRBJ2-3	TGTGCCAGCAGCCCCCTTTCGGGACAGGGGCCAGATACGCAGTATTTT	CASSPLSGQGPDTQYF
TRBV11-3	NA	NA	TRBJ2-1	TGTGCCAGCAGCACCAATAACCACAATGAGCAGTTCTTC	CASSTNNHNEQFF
TRBV19	NA	TRBD1	TRBJ1-2	TGTGCCAGTACCCAACCGGGACAGGGGCCGGGCGGCTACACCTTC	CASTQPGQGPGGYTF
TRBV10-3	NA	NA	TRBJ2-7	TGTGCCATCAGTGGTGGGCAGAGCTCCTACGAGCAGTACTTC	CAISGGQSSYEQYF
TRBV2	NA	NA	TRBJ1-1	TGTGCCAGCCGAGACACATACACTGAAGCTTTCTTT	CASRDTYTEAFF
TRBV5-1	NA	TRBD2	TRBJ2-7	TGCGCCAGCAGCCCCGGAGAGGGAGGGCCCTCCTACGAGCAGTACTTC	CASSPGEGGPSYEQYF
TRBV5-1	NA	NA	TRBJ2-7	TGCGCCAGCAGCTTGGACAACCACTACGAGCAGTACTTC	CASSLDNHYEQYF
TRBV7-7	NA	TRBD2	TRBJ2-5	TGTGCTAGCAGCTTACGCGGGGGGGAGGACCAGTACTTC	CASSLRGGEDQYF
TRBV7-6	NA	NA	TRBJ2-2	TGTGCCAGCAGCTCCCTGAGACGGACGGGCACCGGGGAGCTGTTTTTT	CASSSLRRTGTGELFF
TRBV19	NA	TRBD1	TRBJ1-1	TGTGCCAGTAGTATTGAAGGGACAGGGCGACCTGAAGCTTTCTTT	CASSIEGTGRPEAFF
TRBV4-2	NA	NA	TRBJ1-2	TGTGCCAGCAGCCGACTAGACAGCAGCTATGGCTACACCTTC	CASSRLDSSYGYTF
TRBV25-1	NA	TRBD2	TRBJ2-2	TGTGCCAGCACGGGGGGGACCGGGGAGCTGTTTTTT	CASTGGTGELFF
TRBV10-3	NA	NA	TRBJ1-5	TGTGCCATCAGTGGACCCCCGGGCCAGCCCCAGCATTTT	CAISGPPGQPQHF
TRBV20-1	NA	NA	TRBJ2-7	TGCAGTGCGCTAGGGACTTACGAGCAGTACTTC	CSALGTYEQYF
TRBV28	many	NA	TRBJ1-3	TGTGCCAGCAGTTTAGGAGACACCATATATTTT	CASSLGDTIYF
TRBV19	NA	NA	TRBJ2-7	TGTGCCAGTAGTCCTCCGGGAGTCAATTACGAGCAGTACTTC	CASSPPGVNYEQYF
TRBV6-1	medium-sized	NA	TRBJ2-7	TGTGCCACGGGGCCCTGGGGGGTTCTCGAGCAGTACTTC	CATGPWGVLEQYF
TRBV5-8	once	NA	TRBJ1-2	TGTGCCAGCAGCTTCCAGATGGATGGCTACACCTTC	CASSFQMDGYTF
TRBV7-2	NA	NA	TRBJ1-1	TGTGCCAGCAGCTTAGCGGGGGTGAACACTGAAGCTTTCTTT	CASSLAGVNTEAFF
TRBV6-5	NA	NA	TRBJ1-1	TGTGCCAGCAGTTACGGCGGCACTGAAGCTTTCTTT	CASSYGGTEAFF
TRBV5-1	NA	NA	TRBJ2-5	TGCGCCAGCAGCCACAGAGAGACCCAGTACTTC	CASSHRETQYF
TRBV7-9	NA	NA	TRBJ2-1	TGTGCCAGCAGCTTAGGGTCGCACAATGAGCAGTTCTTC	CASSLGSHNEQFF
TRBV28	NA	NA	TRBJ1-3	TGTGCCAGCAGTCTCCTCGGGGGGCCTGGAAACACCATATATTTT	CASSLLGGPGNTIYF
TRBV13	NA	NA	TRBJ1-1	TGTGCCAGCAGCCCCACGGGGCCGGGGGGAGCTTTCTTT	CASSPTGPGGAFF